The rows below give T cell receptor beta chains drawn from one sample of a study of OX40 agonist ivuxolimab in advanced cancers. Repertoires were generated with immunoSEQ multiplex PCR, while TCRdb's copy carries only in-frame clones and drops some. Of 67,000 or so clones listed, around 90% were seen once; the top ten hold around 0.98%. The sample was CD4+ or CD8+ T cells sorted from blood, taken in a trial of the OX40 agonist ivuxolimab. The source of these receptors is an adult with an advanced solid tumor such as melanoma, head and neck, liver or kidney cancer. Both conserved end residues are part of each CDR3. Fields, in order: clone size, D gene, V gene, J gene, CDR3 protein, CDR3 DNA. A D gene is named only where the DNA matches it firmly. Clone size is not always given. Where it is, it says once, few, many or a class for expanded clones.

>-|TRBD2|TRBV5-1|TRBJ2-2
CASSLDSGRALSGELFF
TGCGCCAGCAGCTTGGATAGCGGGAGGGCCCTTAGCGGGGAGCTGTTTTTT
>-|TRBD1|TRBV19|TRBJ2-7
CASSTPGTGSYEQYF
TGTGCCAGTAGTACCCCGGGGACAGGGTCCTACGAGCAGTACTTC
>-|-|TRBV28|TRBJ2-7
CASSLPSSFRREQYF
TGTGCCAGCAGTTTGCCAAGCTCCTTTCGTCGTGAGCAGTACTTC
>-|-|TRBV19|TRBJ1-2
CASGSDNYGYTF
TGTGCCTCGGGTTCAGATAACTATGGCTACACCTTC
>-|-|TRBV7-6|TRBJ1-1
CASSLTVESKGNTEAFF
TGTGCCAGCAGCTTAACCGTAGAATCAAAGGGGAACACTGAAGCTTTCTTT
>few|-|TRBV13|TRBJ1-2
CASSFRGASGYTF
TGTGCCAGCAGCTTTCGGGGGGCGAGTGGCTACACCTTC
>-|-|TRBV7-2|TRBJ1-2
CASSLDPRGVRDGYTF
TGTGCCAGCAGCTTAGATCCCCGCGGGGTCAGGGATGGCTACACCTTC
>-|-|TRBV7-2|TRBJ2-4
CASSLDRAKNIQYF
TGTGCCAGCAGCTTAGATCGAGCCAAAAACATTCAGTACTTC
>-|-|TRBV28|TRBJ2-7
CASRVPGGWGEQYF
TGTGCCAGCAGAGTTCCCGGGGGTTGGGGCGAGCAGTACTTC
>-|-|TRBV11-2|TRBJ1-2
CASSLIVSGGYGYTF
TGTGCCAGCAGCTTAATTGTTTCGGGGGGATATGGCTACACCTTC
>-|-|TRBV28|TRBJ1-6
CASTLAHPRGSPLHF
TGTGCCAGCACCCTCGCTCACCCAAGGGGCTCACCCCTCCACTTT
>-|-|TRBV20-1|TRBJ2-1
CSASLVDEQFF
TGCAGTGCTAGCCTGGTAGATGAGCAGTTCTTC
>-|-|TRBV19|TRBJ1-5
CASSMGGQPQHF
TGTGCCAGTAGTATGGGGGGCCAGCCCCAGCATTTT
>-|-|TRBV6-6|TRBJ1-1
CASSYSTANTEAFF
TGTGCCAGCAGTTACTCGACAGCGAACACTGAAGCTTTCTTT
>-|-|TRBV5-4|TRBJ2-7
CASSDSPYEQYF
TGTGCCAGCAGCGACAGTCCCTACGAGCAGTACTTC
>-|-|TRBV19|TRBJ1-2
CASSRSGSIYGYTF
TGTGCCAGTAGTAGATCGGGCAGCATCTATGGCTACACCTTC
>-|-|TRBV5-1|TRBJ1-2
CASSQDSSNGYTF
TGCGCCAGCAGCCAGGACAGCTCTAACGGCTACACCTTC
>-|TRBD2|TRBV7-6|TRBJ2-3
CASSFGLAGGPSTDTQYF
TGTGCCAGCAGCTTCGGACTAGCGGGAGGACCCAGCACAGATACGCAGTATTTT
>-|-|TRBV15|TRBJ2-2
CATSRERVLRTTGELFF
TGTGCCACCAGCAGAGAGCGGGTCCTGAGGACCACCGGGGAGCTGTTTTTT
>-|-|TRBV10-3|TRBJ1-1
CASSTVNTEAFF
TGTGCCAGCAGTACAGTGAACACTGAAGCTTTCTTT
>-|TRBD2|TRBV11-2|TRBJ2-3
CASSPRTREQYF
TGTGCCAGCAGCCCCCGGACTAGGGAGCAGTATTTT
>once|TRBD2|TRBV4-3|TRBJ2-3
CASSQRLAGGTREDTQYF
TGCGCCAGCAGCCAAAGACTAGCGGGGGGCACCCGGGAAGATACGCAGTATTTT
>-|TRBD1|TRBV5-1|TRBJ2-7
CASSLAGRGYEQYF
TGCGCCAGCAGCTTGGCCGGCAGGGGGTACGAGCAGTACTTC
>-|-|TRBV27|TRBJ1-2
CASSFHGGVYGYTF
TGTGCCAGCAGTTTCCACGGCGGAGTCTATGGCTACACCTTC
>-|-|TRBV28|TRBJ2-7
CASSPGDSYEQYF
TGTGCCAGCAGCCCGGGGGACTCCTACGAGCAGTACTTC
>-|TRBD1|TRBV6-6|TRBJ1-5
CASSYTFGTGSQPQHF
TGTGCCAGCAGTTACACCTTCGGGACAGGATCCCAGCCCCAGCATTTT
>-|-|TRBV18|TRBJ1-6
CASSPDRNNSPLHF
TGTGCCAGCTCACCCGACAGGAATAATTCACCCCTCCACTTT
>-|TRBD2|TRBV6-6|TRBJ2-3
CASSSSGGDNTQYF
TGTGCCAGCAGCTCTAGCGGGGGAGATAATACGCAGTATTTT
>-|-|TRBV6-6|TRBJ2-7
CASSDFGTAKYEQYF
TGTGCCAGCAGCGACTTTGGGACGGCTAAATACGAGCAGTACTTC
>-|TRBD1|TRBV10-3|TRBJ2-5
CAISEHTGGETQYF
TGTGCCATCAGTGAGCATACAGGGGGAGAGACCCAGTACTTC
>-|TRBD1|TRBV18|TRBJ2-2
CASSPLNRGIGNTGELFF
TGTGCCAGCTCACCACTAAACAGGGGGATCGGAAACACCGGGGAGCTGTTTTTT
>-|TRBD1|TRBV7-2|TRBJ2-1
CASSFRDRGGYNEQFF
TGTGCCAGCAGTTTCCGGGACAGGGGTGGCTACAATGAGCAGTTCTTC
>-|TRBD2|TRBV7-9|TRBJ2-7
CASSPGGRGGHEQYF
TGTGCCAGCAGCCCAGGAGGGCGGGGGGGACACGAGCAGTACTTC
>-|-|TRBV4-1|TRBJ2-7
CASSPNPSDGRYEQYF
TGCGCCAGCAGCCCTAATCCTTCCGACGGTCGCTACGAGCAGTACTTC
>-|-|TRBV4-2|TRBJ1-1
CASSRAPGTEAFF
TGTGCCAGCAGCCGAGCCCCCGGGACTGAAGCTTTCTTT
>-|-|TRBV7-8|TRBJ2-7
CASSLAGTVSSYEQYF
TGTGCCAGCAGCTTAGCCGGGACGGTAAGCTCCTACGAGCAGTACTTC
>once|-|TRBV5-4|TRBJ2-3
CASSRPQTDTQYF
TGTGCCAGCAGCCGCCCCCAGACGGATACGCAGTATTTT
>-|TRBD1|TRBV7-7|TRBJ2-3
CASSSGQGPDTQYF
TGTGCTAGCAGCTCTGGACAGGGGCCAGATACGCAGTATTTT
>-|-|TRBV6-5|TRBJ2-1
CASVRGGEQFF
TGTGCCAGCGTCCGAGGGGGTGAGCAGTTCTTC
>once|-|TRBV5-6|TRBJ2-1
CASSLARSSYNEQFF
TGTGCCAGCAGCTTGGCTCGGAGCTCCTACAATGAGCAGTTCTTC
>-|TRBD1|TRBV7-6|TRBJ1-1
CASSRDSNTEAFF
TGTGCCAGCAGTCGGGACAGTAACACTGAAGCTTTCTTT
>-|-|TRBV6-1|TRBJ2-3
CASSRFVDRDTQYF
TGTGCCAGCAGTAGGTTCGTTGATCGGGATACGCAGTATTTT
>-|TRBD1|TRBV7-9|TRBJ1-2
CASSSLGGSGGYTF
TGTGCCAGCAGCTCGTTAGGGGGCTCAGGCGGCTACACCTTC
>few|-|TRBV6-5|TRBJ2-1
CASSRGRGEQFF
TGTGCCAGCAGTAGGGGGCGGGGGGAGCAGTTCTTC
>-|-|TRBV27|TRBJ1-4
CASSFGTNEKLFF
TGTGCCAGCAGTTTCGGAACTAATGAAAAACTGTTTTTT
>-|-|TRBV19|TRBJ2-5
CASSAGGLLQETQYF
TGTGCCAGTAGTGCGGGCGGGTTACTTCAAGAGACCCAGTACTTC
>once|-|TRBV28|TRBJ1-5
CASTTARTQHF
TGTGCCAGCACTACCGCCCGGACCCAGCATTTT